The rows below give T cell receptor beta chains drawn from one sample of a study of CD8 T cells in Susac syndrome. TCRdb analysed the immunoSEQ multiplex PCR reads with MiXCR anew, one entry per CDR3 protein. The sample lists some 97,000 distinct CDR3 sequences, around 96% occurring once. Source material: CD8+ T cells from PBMCs. The source is a human donor with Susac syndrome. Each CDR3 is given with its conserved first and last residue. The D gene is left open where the match is weak.

V gene	D gene	J gene	CDR3 protein
TRBV3-1	TRBD2	TRBJ2-7	CASSRRSGSYEQYF
TRBV12-3/TRBV12-4	TRBD2	TRBJ2-7	CASSLASGTYEQYF
TRBV29-1	NA	TRBJ2-3	CSGGGGTDTQYF
TRBV20-1	NA	TRBJ2-1	CSARWDNPPEQFF
TRBV23-1	NA	TRBJ2-2	CASLGGENTGELFF
TRBV13	NA	TRBJ1-6	CASSSGRTVPLHF
TRBV6-5	NA	TRBJ2-2	CASSYRGGRTGELFF
TRBV20-1	NA	TRBJ2-7	CSARDGGGGYEQYF
TRBV28	NA	TRBJ1-2	CASSLRPQAGYGYTF
TRBV14	TRBD1	TRBJ2-1	CASSLTGSSYNEQFF
TRBV5-1	NA	TRBJ2-1	CASSPLFGGYNEQFF
TRBV3-1	NA	TRBJ2-5	CASSQASRFVETQYF
TRBV7-2	NA	TRBJ2-5	CASSHATQETQYF
TRBV29-1	NA	TRBJ2-5	CSVGSSGRLQETQYF
TRBV6-5	NA	TRBJ1-2	CASSYTAGMLRGYTF
TRBV29-1	NA	TRBJ1-2	CSAWVRAEGYGYTF